The text below deals with one T cell receptor (beta chain). No antigen is known for it. These data originate in a study of T cell responses to AZD1222 COVID-19 vaccine. Study-level results: Clonal diversity was possibly underestimated, and white British individuals and females predominated among donors. Vaccination with two AZD1222 doses was followed by a rise in Spike-specific TCR breadth and depth.

J lost 5 bases, V lost 1 base, and 9 bases had no gene match. CDR3 size: 16 residues. From germline, CDR1 is KGHSH and CDR2 LQKENI. Method: immunoSEQ multiplex PCR; TCRdb's copy keeps in-frame clones and lacks some. Here the sample spans about 140,000 clones, approximately 92% being singletons. The sequenced sample was peripheral blood, obtained on day 0 of AZD1222 vaccination. The chain couples TRBV18 to TRBJ2-3; 7 nucleotides match TRBD1. The clonotype comes from an adult in good health. Written as DNA, the CDR3 is TGTGCCAGCTCACCACGGTTAGGAGCAGGGGGAGATACGCAGTATTTT. It codes for CASSPRLGAGGDTQYF.